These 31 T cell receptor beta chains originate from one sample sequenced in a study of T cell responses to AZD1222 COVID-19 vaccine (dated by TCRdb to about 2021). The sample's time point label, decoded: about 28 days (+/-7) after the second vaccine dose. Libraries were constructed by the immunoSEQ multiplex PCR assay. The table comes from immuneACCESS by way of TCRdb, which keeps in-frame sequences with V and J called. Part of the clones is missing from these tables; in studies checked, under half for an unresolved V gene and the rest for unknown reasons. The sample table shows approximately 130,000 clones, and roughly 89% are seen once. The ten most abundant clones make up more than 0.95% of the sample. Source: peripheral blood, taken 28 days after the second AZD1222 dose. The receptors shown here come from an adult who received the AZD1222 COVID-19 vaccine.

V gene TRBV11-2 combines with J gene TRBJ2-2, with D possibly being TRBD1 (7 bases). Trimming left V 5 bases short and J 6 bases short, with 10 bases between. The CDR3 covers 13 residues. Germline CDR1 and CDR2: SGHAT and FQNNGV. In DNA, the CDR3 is TGTGCCAGCAGCACAGGGGAGGCCGGGGAGCTGTTTTTT. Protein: CASSTGEAGELFF.

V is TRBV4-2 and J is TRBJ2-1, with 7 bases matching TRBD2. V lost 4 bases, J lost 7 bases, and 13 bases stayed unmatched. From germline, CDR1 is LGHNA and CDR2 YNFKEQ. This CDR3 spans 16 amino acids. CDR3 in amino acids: CASSPSGRGSSNEQFF. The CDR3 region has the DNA TGTGCCAGCAGCCCGTCGGGGCGCGGGAGTAGTAATGAGCAGTTCTTC.

CDR3 loop: CASSLMEAEAFF. The CDR3 bases are TGTGCCAGCAGCTTAATGGAGGCTGAAGCTTTCTTT. The genes are TRBV11-3 and TRBJ1-1; no clear D. Germline values: CDR1 SGHNT, CDR2 YENEEA. Trimming cost V 2 bases and J 6 bases, with 7 bases left between them. The CDR3 has 12 amino acids.

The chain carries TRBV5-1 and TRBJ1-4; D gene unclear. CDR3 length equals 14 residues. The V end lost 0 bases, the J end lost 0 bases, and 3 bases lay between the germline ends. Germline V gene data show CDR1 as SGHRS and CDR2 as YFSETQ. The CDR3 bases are TGCGCCAGCAGCTTGGGATCAACTAATGAAAAACTGTTTTTT. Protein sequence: CASSLGSTNEKLFF.

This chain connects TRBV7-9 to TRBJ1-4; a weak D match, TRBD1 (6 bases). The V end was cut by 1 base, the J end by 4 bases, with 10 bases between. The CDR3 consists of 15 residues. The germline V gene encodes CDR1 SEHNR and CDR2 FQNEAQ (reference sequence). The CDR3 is CASSLVGGVNEKLFF. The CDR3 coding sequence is TGTGCCAGCAGCTTAGTAGGGGGAGTTAATGAAAAACTGTTTTTT.

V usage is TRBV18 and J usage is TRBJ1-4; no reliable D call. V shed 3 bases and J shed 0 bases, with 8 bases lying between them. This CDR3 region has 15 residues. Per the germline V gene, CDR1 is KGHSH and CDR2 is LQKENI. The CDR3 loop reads CASSPTEATNEKLFF. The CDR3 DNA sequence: TGTGCCAGCTCACCGACCGAAGCAACTAATGAAAAACTGTTTTTT.

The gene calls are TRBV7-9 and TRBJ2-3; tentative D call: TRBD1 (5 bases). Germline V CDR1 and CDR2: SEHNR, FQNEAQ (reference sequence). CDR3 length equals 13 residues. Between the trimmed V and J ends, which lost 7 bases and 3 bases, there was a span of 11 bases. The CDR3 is CASIQPGTDTQYF. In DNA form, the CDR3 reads TGTGCCAGCATCCAGCCAGGGACAGATACGCAGTATTTT.

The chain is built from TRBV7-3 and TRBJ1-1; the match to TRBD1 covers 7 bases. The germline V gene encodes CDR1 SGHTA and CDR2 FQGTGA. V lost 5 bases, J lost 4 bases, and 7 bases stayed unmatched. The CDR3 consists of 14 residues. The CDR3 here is CASSPQGPPTEAFF. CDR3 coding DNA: TGTGCCAGCAGCCCACAGGGGCCTCCCACTGAAGCTTTCTTT.

The CDR3 DNA is TGTGCCAGCAGCCCGGGAGGGCGCGACGCAGATACGCAGTATTTT. It translates to CASSPGGRDADTQYF. This chain links TRBV7-2 with TRBJ2-3; 8 positions agree with TRBD2. The ends lost 5 bases at V and 4 bases at J; junction bases unmatched: 8. This CDR3 contains 15 residues. The germline gives CDR1 SGHTA, CDR2 FQGNSA.

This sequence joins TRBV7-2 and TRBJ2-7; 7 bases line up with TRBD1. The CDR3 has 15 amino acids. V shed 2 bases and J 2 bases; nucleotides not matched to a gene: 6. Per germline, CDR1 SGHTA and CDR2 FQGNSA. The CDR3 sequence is CASSLPWGTAYEQYF. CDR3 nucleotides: TGTGCCAGCAGCTTACCCTGGGGGACAGCCTACGAGCAGTACTTC.

The CDR3 region has the DNA TGTGCCAGCAGTACGGGGAGACCTTCCAGGGAGACCCAGTACTTC. This translates into CASSTGRPSRETQYF. The chain recombines TRBV6-6 with TRBJ2-5, with D possibly TRBD2 on 5 matching bases. This CDR3 is 15 amino acids long. Germline-derived CDR1 and CDR2 are MNHNY and SVGAGI (reference sequence). The ends were cut back, 5 bases at V and 5 bases at J, with 18 bases in the middle.

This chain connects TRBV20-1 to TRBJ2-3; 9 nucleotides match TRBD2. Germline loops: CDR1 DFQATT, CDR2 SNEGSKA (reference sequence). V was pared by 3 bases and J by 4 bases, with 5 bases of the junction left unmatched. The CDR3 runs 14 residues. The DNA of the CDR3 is TGCAGTGCTAGTTTAGCGGGGGACTCAGATACGCAGTATTTT. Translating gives CSASLAGDSDTQYF.

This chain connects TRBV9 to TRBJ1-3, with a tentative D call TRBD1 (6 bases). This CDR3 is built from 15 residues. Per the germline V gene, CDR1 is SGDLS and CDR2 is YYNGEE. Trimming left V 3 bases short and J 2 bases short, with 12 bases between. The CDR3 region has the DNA TGTGCCAGCAGCGGTTTGACAGGACCTGGAAACACCATATATTTT. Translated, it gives CASSGLTGPGNTIYF.

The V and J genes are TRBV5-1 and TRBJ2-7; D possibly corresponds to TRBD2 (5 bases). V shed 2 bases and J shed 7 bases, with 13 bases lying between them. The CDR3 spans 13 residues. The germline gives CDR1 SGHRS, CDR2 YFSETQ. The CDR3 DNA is TGCGCCAGCAGCTTCAGTCAATCGGGAGAGCAGTACTTC. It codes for CASSFSQSGEQYF.

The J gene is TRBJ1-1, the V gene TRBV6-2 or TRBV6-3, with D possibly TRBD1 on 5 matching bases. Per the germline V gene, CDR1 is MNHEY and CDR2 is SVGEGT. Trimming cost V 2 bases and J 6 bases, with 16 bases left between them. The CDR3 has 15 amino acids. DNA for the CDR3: TGTGCCAGCAGTTACGCGGGGGGGAGAAGTGCTGAAGCTTTCTTT. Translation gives CASSYAGGRSAEAFF.

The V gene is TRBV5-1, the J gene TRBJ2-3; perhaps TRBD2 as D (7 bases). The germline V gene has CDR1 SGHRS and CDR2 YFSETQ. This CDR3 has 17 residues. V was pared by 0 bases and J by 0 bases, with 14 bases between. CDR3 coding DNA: TGCGCCAGCAGCTTGGAAGTGCGGGGGCAGAGCACAGATACGCAGTATTTT. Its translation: CASSLEVRGQSTDTQYF. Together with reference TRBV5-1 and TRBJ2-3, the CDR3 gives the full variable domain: KAGVTQTPRYLIKTRGQQVTLSCSPISGHRSVSWYQQTPGQGLQFLFEYFSETQRNKGNFPGRFSGRQFSNSRSEMNVSTLELGDSALYLCASSLEVRGQSTDTQYFGPGTRLTVL.

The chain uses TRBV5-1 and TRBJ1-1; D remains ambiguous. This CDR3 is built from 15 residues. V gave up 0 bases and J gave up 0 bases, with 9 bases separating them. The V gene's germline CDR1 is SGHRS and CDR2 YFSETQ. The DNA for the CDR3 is TGCGCCAGCAGCTTGGCTGCGGGGTTGAACACTGAAGCTTTCTTT. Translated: CASSLAAGLNTEAFF.

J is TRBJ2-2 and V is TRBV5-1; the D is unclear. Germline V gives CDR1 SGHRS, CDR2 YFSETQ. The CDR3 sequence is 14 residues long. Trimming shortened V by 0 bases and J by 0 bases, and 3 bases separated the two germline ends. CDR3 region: CASSLDSNTGELFF. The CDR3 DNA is TGCGCCAGCAGCTTGGACTCGAACACCGGGGAGCTGTTTTTT.

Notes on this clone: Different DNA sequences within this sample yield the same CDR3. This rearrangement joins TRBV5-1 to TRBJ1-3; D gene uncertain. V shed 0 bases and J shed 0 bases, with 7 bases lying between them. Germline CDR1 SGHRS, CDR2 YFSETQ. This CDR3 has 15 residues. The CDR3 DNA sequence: TGCGCCAGCAGCTTGGACGGCAGCTCTGGAAACACCATATATTTT. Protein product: CASSLDGSSGNTIYF.

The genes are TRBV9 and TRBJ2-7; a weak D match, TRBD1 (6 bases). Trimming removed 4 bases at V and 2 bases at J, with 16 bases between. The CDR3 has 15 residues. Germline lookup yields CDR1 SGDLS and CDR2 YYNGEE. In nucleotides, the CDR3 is TGTGCCAGCAGCCCGCGAAGGGGGTCGACCTACGAGCAGTACTTC. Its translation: CASSPRRGSTYEQYF.

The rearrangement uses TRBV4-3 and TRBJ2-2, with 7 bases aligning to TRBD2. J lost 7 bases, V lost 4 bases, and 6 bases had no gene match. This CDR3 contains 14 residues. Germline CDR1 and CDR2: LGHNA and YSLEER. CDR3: CASSPAGRGGELFF. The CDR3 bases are TGCGCCAGCAGCCCGGCAGGGAGGGGCGGGGAGCTGTTTTTT.

The DNA of the CDR3 is TGTGCCAGCAGCTTAGAGCCTAGCGGTCCGTGGAGTGAGCAGTTCTTC. It translates to CASSLEPSGPWSEQFF. The V and J genes are TRBV7-6 and TRBJ2-1, with 7 bases that match TRBD2. J gave up 9 bases and V 1 base, and 12 bases lay outside the gene matches. The germline CDR1 and CDR2 sequences are SGHVS and FNYEAQ. The length of the CDR3 is 16 residues.

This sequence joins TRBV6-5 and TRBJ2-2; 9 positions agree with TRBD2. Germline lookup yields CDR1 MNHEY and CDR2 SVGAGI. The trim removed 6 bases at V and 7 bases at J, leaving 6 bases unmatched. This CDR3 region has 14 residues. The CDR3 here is CASRSSGSGGELFF. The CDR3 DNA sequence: TGTGCCAGCAGGAGTAGCGGGAGTGGCGGGGAGCTGTTTTTT.

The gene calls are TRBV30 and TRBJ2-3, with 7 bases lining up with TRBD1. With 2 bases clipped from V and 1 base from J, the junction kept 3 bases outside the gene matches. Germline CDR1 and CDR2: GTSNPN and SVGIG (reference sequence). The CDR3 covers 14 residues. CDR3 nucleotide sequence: TGTGCCTGGAGTCCGGACAGGCGCACAGATACGCAGTATTTT. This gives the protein CAWSPDRRTDTQYF. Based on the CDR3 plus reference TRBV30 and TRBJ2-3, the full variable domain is SQTIHQWPATLVQPVGSPLSLECTVEGTSNPNLYWYRQAAGRGLQLLFYSVGIGQISSEVPQNLSASRPQDRQFILSSKKLLLSDSGFYLCAWSPDRRTDTQYFGPGTRLTVL.

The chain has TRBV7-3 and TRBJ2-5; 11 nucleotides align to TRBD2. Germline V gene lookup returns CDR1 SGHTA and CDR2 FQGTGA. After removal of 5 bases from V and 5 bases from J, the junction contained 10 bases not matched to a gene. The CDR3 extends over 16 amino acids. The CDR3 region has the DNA TGTGCCAGCAGCCTGACCGGGACTAGCGGTGGTGAGACCCAGTACTTC. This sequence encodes CASSLTGTSGGETQYF. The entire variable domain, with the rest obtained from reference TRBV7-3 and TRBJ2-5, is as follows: GAGVSQTPSNKVTEKGKYVELRCDPISGHTALYWYRQSLGQGPEFLIYFQGTGAADDSGLPNDRFFAVRPEGSVSTLKIQRTERGDSAVYLCASSLTGTSGGETQYFGPGTRLLVL.

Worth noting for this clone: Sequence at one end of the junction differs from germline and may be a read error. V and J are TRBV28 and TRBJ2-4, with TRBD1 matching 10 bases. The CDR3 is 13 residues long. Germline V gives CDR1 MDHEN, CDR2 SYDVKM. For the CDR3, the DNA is TGTGCCAGCAGTTTATATAGGGGACAGGGGTTGGACTTC. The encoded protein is CASSLYRGQGLDF. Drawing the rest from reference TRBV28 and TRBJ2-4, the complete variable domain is DVKVTQSSRYLVKRTGEKVFLECVQDMDHENMFWYRQDPGLGLRLIYFSYDVKMKEKGDIPEGYSVSREKKERFSLILESASTNQTSMYLCASSLYRGQGLDFGAGTRLSVL.

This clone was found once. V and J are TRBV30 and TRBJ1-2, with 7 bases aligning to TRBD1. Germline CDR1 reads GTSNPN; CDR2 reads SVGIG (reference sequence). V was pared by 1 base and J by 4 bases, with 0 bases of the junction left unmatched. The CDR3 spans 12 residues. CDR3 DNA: TGTGCCTGGAGTGGGGACAGCTATGGCTACACCTTC. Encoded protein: CAWSGDSYGYTF.

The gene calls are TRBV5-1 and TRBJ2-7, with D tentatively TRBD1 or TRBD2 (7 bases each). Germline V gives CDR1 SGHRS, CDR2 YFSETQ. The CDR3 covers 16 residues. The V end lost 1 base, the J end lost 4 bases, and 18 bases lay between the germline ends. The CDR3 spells CASSLRGPASGYEQYF. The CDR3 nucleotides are TGCGCCAGCAGCTTGAGGGGGCCGGCTAGCGGATACGAGCAGTACTTC. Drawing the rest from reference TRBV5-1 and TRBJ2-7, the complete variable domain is KAGVTQTPRYLIKTRGQQVTLSCSPISGHRSVSWYQQTPGQGLQFLFEYFSETQRNKGNFPGRFSGRQFSNSRSEMNVSTLELGDSALYLCASSLRGPASGYEQYFGPGTRLTVT.

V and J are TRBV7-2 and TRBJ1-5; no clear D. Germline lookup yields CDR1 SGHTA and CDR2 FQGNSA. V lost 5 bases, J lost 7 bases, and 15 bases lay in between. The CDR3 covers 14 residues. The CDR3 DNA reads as TGTGCCAGCAGCCCCGGGGATTTTGGGCAGCCCCAGCATTTT. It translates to CASSPGDFGQPQHF.

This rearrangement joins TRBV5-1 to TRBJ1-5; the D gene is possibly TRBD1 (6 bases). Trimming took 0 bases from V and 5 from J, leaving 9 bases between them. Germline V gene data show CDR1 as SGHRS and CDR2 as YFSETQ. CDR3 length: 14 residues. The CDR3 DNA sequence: TGCGCCAGCAGCTTGGAGTCAGGGGATCAGCCCCAGCATTTT. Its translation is CASSLESGDQPQHF.

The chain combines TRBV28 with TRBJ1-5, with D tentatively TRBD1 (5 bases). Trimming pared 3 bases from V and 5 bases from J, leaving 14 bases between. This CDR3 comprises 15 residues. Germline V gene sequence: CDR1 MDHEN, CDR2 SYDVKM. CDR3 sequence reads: CASSFPGRRYQPQHF. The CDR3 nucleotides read TGTGCCAGCAGTTTTCCGGGACGCAGATATCAGCCCCAGCATTTT.